This TCR beta chain was profiled in a study of PD-1 blockade in classical Hodgkin lymphoma (dated by TCRdb to 2018 to 2021). Concerning the study at large: The study used CyTOF and TCR beta sequencing to define a peripheral blood immune signature of response to PD-1 blockade in classical Hodgkin lymphoma.

The meaning of the sample's time point label: newly diagnosed, previously untreated cHL patient sample. PBMCs from patients with newly diagnosed, previously untreated classical Hodgkin lymphoma were sequenced as a comparison group for the relapsed/refractory trial patients. Peripheral blood was collected in 8 mL Vacutainer Cell Preparation Tubes, from which PBMCs were isolated by centrifugation and then cryopreserved. Genomic DNA was extracted with the Qiagen DNeasy kit from unsorted PBMCs and from negatively selected CD4+ and CD8+ fractions. Amplification of TCR beta CDR3 regions was done by immunoSEQ multiplex PCR with primers that anneal to V and J segments. A synthetic immune receptor repertoire was used to minimize amplification bias, and any residual bias was removed computationally once sequencing was done. Turning to the authors' computational methods: Repertoire diversity was quantified as the Shannon entropy index using custom Python scripts. Unsorted, CD4+ and CD8+ repertoires were examined separately, except in combined analyses, for which CD4+ and CD8+ sequences were merged in silico. In its TCRdb copy, this immuneACCESS table keeps in-frame sequences only and misses some clones. Where compared with another copy, unresolved V genes explain less than half of these, and the others have no known cause. Clone size and V and J calls were adopted from that table, with D and trimming inferred from the DNA. The sample includes fewer than 20,000 clones, with 84% observed a single time. 8% to 9.5% of the sample is in the top ten clones.

Overall study results and their limits: Only a single clinical trial cohort was studied, and what caused the repertoire differences, possibly disease activity or prior therapy, remained undefined. Newly diagnosed patients were reported to have lower baseline TCR diversity than healthy donors, and relapsed/refractory patients were reported to have lower baseline TCR diversity still.

To note about this clone: The specificity of this receptor is unknown. Base qualities are not at hand, and no much larger clone is one base apart.

This TCR derives from a human donor with classical Hodgkin lymphoma. The material sequenced was peripheral blood mononuclear cells (PBMCs).

CDR3 region: CASSIGNQPQHF. The DNA is as follows: TGTGCCAGTAGTATAGGCAATCAGCCCCAGCATTTT. The chain links TRBV19 with TRBJ1-5; the D segment cannot be called with confidence. The CDR3, cysteine through phenylalanine, is 12 amino acids long. The entry retains the CDR3 DNA only, 36 bases that are in frame from base 1. Trimming takes 1 base from V and 2 bases from J, and the germline ends sit 0 bases apart. CDR1 LNHDA and CDR2 SQIVND were looked up in the germline V gene (reference sequence).